The T cell receptor beta chain described here comes from a study of patients and donors after allogeneic stem cell transplantation. The sample holds many counts of this clonotype. From the RT-PCR reads, TCRdb called clonotypes with MiXCR, one entry per CDR3 protein. The data hold 900,000 to 1,000,000 distinct CDR3 sequences, with roughly 18% observed a single time. The TCR was taken from a human donor who was either an allogeneic HSCT recipient or a stem cell or donor lymphocyte infusion donor (not recorded which). It is not recorded whose cells these are; they may come from a transplant donor. Sequences were obtained from blood, either unsorted or a sorted T cell fraction (not recorded which).

The CDR3 region has the DNA TGCGCCAGCAGCTTTAATTTCTTAGCGGTTGGAGATACGCAGTATTTT. Amino acids: CASSFNFLAVGDTQYF. V is TRBV5-1 and J is TRBJ2-3; a possible D gene is TRBD2 (6 bases). V lost 2 bases and J 5 bases, leaving 18 bases between the germline ends. Germline V gene data show CDR1 as SGHRS and CDR2 as YFSETQ. This CDR3 contains 16 residues.